A single sample gave rise to the 11 T cell receptor beta chains below, sequenced in a study of OX40 agonist ivuxolimab in advanced cancers. TCRdb's copy holds only in-frame clones and misses some; the assay was immunoSEQ multiplex PCR. The table lists under 85,000 clones, around 84% of them singletons. Sample: CD4+ or CD8+ T cells sorted from blood, taken in a trial of the OX40 agonist ivuxolimab. These receptors originate from an adult with an advanced solid tumor such as melanoma, head and neck, liver or kidney cancer.

CDR3 sequence (DNA): TGTGCCAGCAGCCGCGCGGTTGGCAGGGATGGCTACACCTTC. The encoded protein is CASSRAVGRDGYTF. The V call is TRBV6-1, the J call TRBJ1-2; TRBD1 is a possible D gene (5 bases). CDR3 length: 14 residues. CDR1 and CDR2 from the germline V gene are MNHNS and SASEGT. The V and J ends lost 6 bases and 6 bases respectively, with 17 bases between them.

The chain uses TRBV6-6 and TRBJ2-7; 10 positions match TRBD2. Germline V CDR1 and CDR2: MNHNY, SVGAGI (reference sequence). The V gene end was trimmed by 2 bases and the J gene end by 4 bases; junction bases not matched to a gene: 2. The CDR3 runs to 14 residues. CDR3 coding DNA: TGTGCCAGCAGTTACAAGCGGGGGGGGTACGAGCAGTACTTC. Residues: CASSYKRGGYEQYF.

DNA of the CDR3: TGTGCCAGCAGTTCTATACTGGACAGGCTCTTGGCGGTAGACATTCAGTACTTC. Its protein product is CASSSILDRLLAVDIQYF. The chain employs TRBV28 and TRBJ2-4; 7 nucleotides line up with TRBD1. CDR1 is MDHEN, CDR2 SYDVKM, per germline. This CDR3 is built from 18 residues. Trimming took 4 bases from V and 8 from J; bases not matched to a gene: 20.

The rearrangement uses TRBV2 and TRBJ2-7; the match to TRBD1 covers 7 bases. Germline CDR1 reads SNHLY; CDR2 reads FYNNEI. J lost 0 bases, V lost 8 bases, and 10 bases had no gene match. The CDR3 sequence is 15 residues long. The CDR3 DNA reads as TGTGCCAGCGTCGGTGGACAGGCCATCTCCTACGAGCAGTACTTC. Translating gives CASVGGQAISYEQYF.

The rearrangement links TRBV23-1 to TRBJ2-1; D unresolved. TRBV23-1 is sorted into the ORF group, with uncertain function. CDR3 length equals 10 residues. Trimming left V 7 bases short and J 9 bases short, with 7 bases between. The CDR3 sequence is CASIWGEQFF. The CDR3 nucleotides are TGCGCCAGCATATGGGGTGAGCAGTTCTTC.

V and J are TRBV7-8 and TRBJ2-6; 14 bases line up with TRBD2. The CDR3 totals 18 residues. Germline CDR1 reads SGHVS; CDR2 reads FQNEAQ. Trimming removed 5 bases from V and 0 bases from J; junction bases left unmatched: 3. CDR3 protein: CASSLTSGRASGANVLTF. Written as DNA, the CDR3 is TGTGCCAGCAGCCTGACTAGCGGGAGGGCCTCTGGGGCCAACGTCCTGACTTTC.

The genes are TRBV18 and TRBJ2-7; D is ambiguous. V was cut by 4 bases and J by 5 bases, with 9 bases left in between. The CDR3 loop spans 12 amino acids. The germline CDR1 and CDR2 sequences are KGHSH and LQKENI. The CDR3: CASSLGEDEQYF. The CDR3 nucleotides read TGTGCCAGCTCACTGGGCGAAGACGAGCAGTACTTC.

The chain carries TRBV2 and TRBJ1-1, with 7 positions matching TRBD1. The CDR3 loop spans 14 amino acids. CDR1 and CDR2 (germline): SNHLY, FYNNEI. The ends lost 6 bases at V and 10 bases at J; junction bases unmatched: 14. CDR3 protein: CASREGASRRGAFF. The CDR3 coding sequence is TGTGCCAGCAGGGAGGGGGCCAGCCGGAGGGGAGCTTTCTTT.

The rearrangement joins TRBV30 to TRBJ2-5; D is perhaps TRBD2 (5 bases). The germline CDR1 and CDR2 sequences are GTSNPN and SVGIG (reference sequence). The V end was cut by 0 bases, the J end by 7 bases, with 12 bases between. This CDR3 comprises 13 residues. CDR3 sequence: CAWSVAVRRTQYF. The CDR3 DNA reads TGTGCCTGGAGTGTAGCGGTTCGCAGGACCCAGTACTTC. Using reference TRBV30 and TRBJ2-5 for the parts outside the CDR3, the full variable domain is SQTIHQWPATLVQPVGSPLSLECTVEGTSNPNLYWYRQAAGRGLQLLFYSVGIGQISSEVPQNLSASRPQDRQFILSSKKLLLSDSGFYLCAWSVAVRRTQYFGPGTRLLVL.

This clone was counted between two and nine times. The chain links TRBV7-2 to TRBJ2-2; 13 bases are a match to TRBD2. The CDR3 is 17 amino acids. V lost 5 bases, J lost 4 bases, and 7 bases stayed unmatched. The germline gives CDR1 SGHTA, CDR2 FQGNSA. CDR3: CASSLLTSGGSTGELFF. DNA of the CDR3: TGTGCCAGCAGCCTCTTGACTAGCGGGGGGAGCACCGGGGAGCTGTTTTTT.

In this sample, this clone turned up once. CDR3 loop: CASSQVGQYTGELFF. In nucleotides, the CDR3 is TGCGCCAGCAGCCAAGTGGGACAGTACACCGGGGAGCTGTTTTTT. The rearrangement uses TRBV4-1 and TRBJ2-2; 7 nucleotides line up with TRBD1. The CDR3 contains 15 residues. Trimming cost V 1 base and J 3 bases; bases outside gene matches: 2. Germline CDR1 MGHRA, CDR2 YSYEKL.